This entry lists 25 T cell receptor beta chains sequenced from one sample in a study of blood T cell repertoires in COVID-19. Some clones are missing from TCRdb's copy, which holds only in-frame ones; the method was immunoSEQ multiplex PCR. The sample carries about 130,000 clones, more than 85% recorded once. Sequences were obtained from peripheral blood. All receptors come from a man aged 55-75 years with COVID-19, enrolled during active disease.

This chain links TRBV5-6 with TRBJ1-6; 10 nucleotides match TRBD1. Germline trimming cut 1 base from V and 8 bases from J; bases unmatched to any gene: 3. Germline V gene lookup returns CDR1 SGHDT and CDR2 YYEEEE. The CDR3 totals 15 residues. The CDR3 sequence: CASSLWDRGYSPLHF. Written as DNA, the CDR3 is TGTGCCAGCAGCTTGTGGGACAGGGGTTATTCACCCCTCCACTTT.

The CDR3 nucleotides are TGTGCCAGCAGTTTCGACAGGACCTATGGCTACACCTTC. This sequence encodes CASSFDRTYGYTF. The gene calls are TRBV12-3 or TRBV12-4 and TRBJ1-2; D is perhaps TRBD1 (6 bases). CDR3 length equals 13 residues. V lost 3 bases to trimming and J lost 4 bases, with 9 bases between them.

This rearrangement joins TRBV27 to TRBJ1-1; perhaps TRBD1 as D (5 bases). The germline V gene has CDR1 MNHEY and CDR2 SMNVEV (reference sequence). V shed 6 bases and J shed 1 base, with 12 bases lying between them. The CDR3 has 14 residues. The CDR3 loop reads CASSSLGGNTEAFF. DNA of the CDR3: TGTGCCAGCAGCTCCCTGGGGGGGAACACTGAAGCTTTCTTT.

With respect to this clone: This sample also contains other DNA sequences that code for the same CDR3. This rearrangement joins TRBV18 to TRBJ1-2, with 7 bases lining up with TRBD1. CDR1 and CDR2 (germline): KGHSH, LQKENI. CDR3 size: 13 residues. With 3 bases clipped from V and 5 bases from J, the junction kept 3 bases outside the gene matches. The CDR3: CASSPTGDYGYTF. The CDR3 DNA reads TGTGCCAGCTCACCCACAGGGGATTATGGCTACACCTTC.

This clone was detected only once. V gene TRBV5-4 combines with J gene TRBJ1-2; no firm D call. Trimming stripped 2 bases from V and 0 bases from J, with 5 bases between. Germline CDR1 reads SGHNT; CDR2 reads YYREEE (reference sequence). The CDR3 contains 13 residues. This CDR3 reads CASSFDSNYGYTF. CDR3 DNA: TGTGCCAGCAGCTTCGACTCTAACTATGGCTACACCTTC.

The V call is TRBV24-1, the J call TRBJ2-6; the D gene is possibly TRBD1 (5 bases). Germline V gene sequence: CDR1 KGHDR, CDR2 SFDVKD. The ends were cut back, 4 bases at V and 0 bases at J, with 6 bases in the middle. The CDR3 extends over 15 amino acids. CDR3 amino acids: CATSDTGSGANVLTF. Here the CDR3 DNA reads TGTGCCACCAGTGACACAGGCTCTGGGGCCAACGTCCTGACTTTC.

This CDR3 is CASSQDNTAGGDIQYF. The CDR3 DNA reads TGTGCCAGCAGCCAAGATAATACAGCGGGGGGGGACATTCAGTACTTC. The J gene is TRBJ2-4, the V gene TRBV3-1 (or the pseudogene TRBV3-2); 10 positions agree with TRBD2. In germline, CDR1 is LGHDT, CDR2 YNNKEL (reference sequence). V lost 0 bases to trimming and J lost 8 bases; unmatched junction nucleotides: 7. The CDR3 totals 16 residues.

V usage is TRBV15 and J usage is TRBJ2-2; no reliable D call. V lost 5 bases and J lost 5, with 18 bases in between. Germline V gene data show CDR1 as LNHNV and CDR2 as YYDKDF (reference sequence). This CDR3 is built from 16 residues. DNA of the CDR3: TGTGCCACCAGCCCTCGCAACTACGGTTGGACCGGGGAGCTGTTTTTT. As protein: CATSPRNYGWTGELFF.

This clone has a handful of counts. The V call is TRBV2, the J call TRBJ2-5; no clear D. Trimming cost V 4 bases and J 2 bases, with 8 bases left between them. Germline CDR1 SNHLY, CDR2 FYNNEI. CDR3 length: 13 residues. The CDR3 is CASSASLQETQYF. DNA for the CDR3: TGTGCCAGCAGTGCTTCCCTGCAAGAGACCCAGTACTTC.

V gene TRBV27 combines with J gene TRBJ2-3, with 7 bases identical to TRBD1. The CDR3 contains 17 residues. Germline-derived CDR1 and CDR2 are MNHEY and SMNVEV (reference sequence). J gave up 2 bases and V 5 bases, and 13 bases lay outside the gene matches. The CDR3 DNA is TGTGCCAGCAGTAATACCGGGACAGCGCTCTACACAGATACGCAGTATTTT. It codes for CASSNTGTALYTDTQYF.

This chain uses TRBV30 with TRBJ1-1, with D hard to call. Germline V lookup: CDR1 GTSNPN, CDR2 SVGIG (reference sequence). The CDR3 contains 12 residues. Trimming shortened V by 4 bases and J by 2 bases, and 8 bases separated the two germline ends. CDR3 in DNA: TGTGCCTGGACGAGGTCAAACACTGAAGCTTTCTTT. Encoded protein: CAWTRSNTEAFF.

CDR3 loop: CASSLGAGGSLGEQYF. DNA of the CDR3: TGCGCCAGCAGCTTGGGGGCGGGGGGCTCTCTTGGAGAGCAGTACTTC. The chain recombines TRBV5-1 with TRBJ2-7, with 8 bases identical to TRBD2. The CDR3 has 16 amino acids. Germline values: CDR1 SGHRS, CDR2 YFSETQ. Trimming cost V 0 bases and J 7 bases; bases outside gene matches: 12.

The V call is TRBV10-1, the J call TRBJ2-7; 7 nucleotides align to TRBD1. CDR3 length equals 17 residues. Germline CDR1 reads WNHNN; CDR2 reads SYGVQD (reference sequence). Trimming at V came to 3 bases and at J to 3 bases, leaving 14 bases not matched to a gene. This CDR3 reads CASSEKLTLRQGYEQYF. The CDR3 coding sequence is TGCGCCAGCAGTGAAAAGCTTACCCTCAGACAGGGCTACGAGCAGTACTTC.

The J gene is TRBJ2-6, the V gene TRBV7-8; a possible D gene is TRBD2 (6 bases). CDR3 length: 18 amino acids. The germline gives CDR1 SGHVS, CDR2 FQNEAQ. V lost 4 bases to trimming and J lost 0 bases, with 16 bases between them. The CDR3 region has the DNA TGTGCCAGCAGCTCCTCTCTGGTGGGGGGCTCTGGGGCCAACGTCCTGACTTTC. This gives the protein CASSSSLVGGSGANVLTF.

The chain is built from TRBV19 and TRBJ2-1, with a weak D call TRBD1 (6 bases). V gave up 2 bases and J gave up 9 bases, with 14 bases separating them. CDR1 is LNHDA, CDR2 SQIVND, per germline (reference sequence). This CDR3 region has 14 residues. The CDR3 DNA reads as TGTGCCAGTAGTATAACAGGGCCGGGAAGTGAGCAGTTCTTC. Translating gives CASSITGPGSEQFF.

The rearrangement uses TRBV19 and TRBJ2-1; 12 bases align to TRBD2. With V trimmed by 5 bases and J by 6 bases, 8 bases remained unmatched. In germline, CDR1 is LNHDA, CDR2 SQIVND (reference sequence). This CDR3 is built from 16 residues. CDR3 nucleotides: TGTGCCAGTAGTGCACCGACTAGCGGGGGTGTCAATGAGCAGTTCTTC. This gives the protein CASSAPTSGGVNEQFF.

This chain uses TRBV7-9 with TRBJ1-1; TRBD1 might be the D (5 bases). The CDR3 spans 13 residues. Trimming removed 6 bases at V and 1 base at J, with 9 bases between. The germline V gene has CDR1 SEHNR and CDR2 FQNEAQ (reference sequence). As DNA, the CDR3 is TGTGCCAGCAGTTCCCAGGGGAACACTGAAGCTTTCTTT. Protein sequence: CASSSQGNTEAFF.

The chain couples TRBV18 to TRBJ1-6, with 7 bases identical to TRBD1. Looked up from germline, CDR1 is KGHSH and CDR2 is LQKENI. V was pared by 6 bases and J by 6 bases, with 5 bases of the junction left unmatched. The CDR3 has 14 amino acids. CDR3 coding DNA: TGTGCCAGCTCGCGACAGGGACTTAATTCACCCCTCCACTTT. Amino acid sequence: CASSRQGLNSPLHF. Drawing the rest from reference TRBV18 and TRBJ1-6, the complete variable domain is NAGVMQNPRHLVRRRGQEARLRCSPMKGHSHVYWYRQLPEEGLKFMVYLQKENIIDESGMPKERFSAEFPKEGPSILRIQQVVRGDSAAYFCASSRQGLNSPLHFGNGTRLTVT.

V is TRBV5-1 and J is TRBJ2-5, with D perhaps matching TRBD1 (7 bases). This CDR3 spans 12 amino acids. V was clipped by 5 bases and J by 5 bases, with 10 bases between them. CDR1 SGHRS and CDR2 YFSETQ come from the germline V gene. CDR3 amino acids: CASRQGRETQYF. CDR3 DNA sequence: TGCGCCAGCAGACAGGGGAGGGAGACCCAGTACTTC.

This CDR3 reads CASSIRSGLLNTEAFF. CDR3 in DNA: TGCGCCAGCAGCATCCGGTCCGGACTCCTGAACACTGAAGCTTTCTTT. The J gene is TRBJ1-1, the V gene TRBV5-1, with no clear D. V lost 4 bases and J lost 0, with 16 bases in between. CDR3 length: 16 amino acids. Germline V lookup: CDR1 SGHRS, CDR2 YFSETQ.

The chain joins TRBV14 to TRBJ1-1; D is perhaps TRBD1 (6 bases). The V end lost 3 bases, the J end lost 1 base, and 6 bases lay between the germline ends. This CDR3 is built from 13 residues. The germline CDR1 and CDR2 sequences are SGHDN and FVKESK. DNA of the CDR3: TGTGCCAGCAGCCAGACAGGGAACACTGAAGCTTTCTTT. Its protein product is CASSQTGNTEAFF.

This clone was seen only a few times. The chain joins TRBV7-9 to TRBJ1-2, with D unresolved. The CDR3 consists of 13 residues. V shed 3 bases and J shed 8 bases, with 13 bases lying between them. Germline V gene lookup returns CDR1 SEHNR and CDR2 FQNEAQ (reference sequence). The CDR3 loop is CASSLAAVRGYTF. The CDR3 nucleotides are TGTGCCAGCAGCTTGGCGGCAGTTCGGGGCTACACCTTC.

The chain uses TRBV12-3 or TRBV12-4 and TRBJ1-4; 7 nucleotides align to TRBD1. The CDR3 has 13 amino acids. The junction had 3 bases not matched to a gene; V was cut back by 4 bases and J by 7 bases. The CDR3 spells CASSWDRGEKLFF. The CDR3 DNA reads as TGTGCCAGCAGTTGGGACAGAGGTGAAAAACTGTTTTTT.

V gene TRBV2 combines with J gene TRBJ1-2, with D maybe TRBD1 (6 bases). The CDR3 sequence is 15 residues long. Germline values: CDR1 SNHLY, CDR2 FYNNEI. V was trimmed by 5 bases and J by 3 bases, leaving 16 bases between them. CDR3 sequence: CASSFQGLSDYGYTF. CDR3 sequence (DNA): TGTGCCAGCAGTTTTCAGGGGCTATCGGACTATGGCTACACCTTC.

V is TRBV6-2 or TRBV6-3 and J is TRBJ1-2; weak D call: TRBD1 (6 bases). Trimming removed 2 bases from V and 4 bases from J, with 14 bases in between. Per the germline V gene, CDR1 is MNHEY and CDR2 is SVGEGT. CDR3 length: 15 amino acids. The CDR3 nucleotides are TGTGCCAGCAGTTACGCCCGGGACAACCTCTATGGCTACACCTTC. This gives the protein CASSYARDNLYGYTF.